One and the same sample provided the 12 T cell receptor beta chains below, sequenced in a study of T cell changes during pregnancy in multiple sclerosis. Repertoires were generated with immunoSEQ multiplex PCR, while TCRdb's copy carries only in-frame clones and drops some. Of 85,000 to 95,000 clones in the sample, roughly 91% were seen once. The sample was peripheral blood, taken after pregnancy. All receptors come from a female donor in good health, enrolled as a control in a pregnancy study.

This chain uses TRBV4-1 with TRBJ2-5, with 7 bases lining up with TRBD2. The J call could be wrong; TRBJ2-7 is a better fit for the DNA end. Germline loops: CDR1 MGHRA, CDR2 YSYEKL. The CDR3 sequence is 14 residues long. CDR3 residues: CASSPVGGDYEQYF. In DNA, the CDR3 is TGCGCCAGCAGCCCTGTGGGGGGGGACTACGAGCAGTACTTC.

The chain uses TRBV21-1 and TRBJ2-5; the table's D call of TRBD2 was not tested on the DNA. TRBV21-1 is a listed pseudogene. This CDR3 spans 18 amino acids. The CDR3 spells CASSKRGEKGLSKETQYF. Here the CDR3 DNA reads TGTGCCAGCAGCAAAAGGGGGGAAAAGGGACTATCAAAAGAGACCCAGTACTTC.

The J gene is TRBJ2-5, the V gene TRBV21-1; no check of the table's D call, TRBD1, against the DNA was made. TRBV21-1 is a pseudogene. The CDR3 has 17 amino acids. The CDR3 DNA reads TGTGCCAGCAGCAAACACGCCCCGACAGGGCTTTACCAGACCCAGTACTTC. Translation: CASSKHAPTGLYQTQYF.

This chain connects TRBV5-5 to TRBJ2-3; perhaps TRBD1 as D (5 bases). Germline V gene lookup returns CDR1 SGHKS and CDR2 YYEKEE (reference sequence). The CDR3 is made up of 17 amino acids. Trimming cost V 6 bases and J 0 bases, with 20 bases left between them. The CDR3 here is CASTRYQGYTSTDTQYF. CDR3 coding DNA: TGTGCCAGCACCCGATACCAGGGTTATACTAGCACAGATACGCAGTATTTT.

The rearrangement joins TRBV5-8 to TRBJ1-5; the D is unclear. The CDR3 loop spans 16 amino acids. The V end was cut by 2 bases, the J end by 3 bases, with 15 bases between. Germline values: CDR1 SGHTS, CDR2 YDEGEE. The CDR3 DNA reads as TGTGCCAGCAGCTTCATGGTTGGGCCCTTCAATCAGCCCCAGCATTTT. Translating gives CASSFMVGPFNQPQHF.

This chain joins TRBV9 and TRBJ2-4, with TRBD2 as a possible D gene (6 bases). Trimming shortened V by 3 bases and J by 4 bases, and 11 bases separated the two germline ends. This CDR3 is 14 amino acids long. Germline assignment: CDR1 SGDLS and CDR2 YYNGEE. The CDR3 loop is CASSAEGYKNIQYF. CDR3 DNA: TGTGCCAGCAGCGCGGAGGGTTATAAAAACATTCAGTACTTC.

The chain links TRBV21-1 to TRBJ1-3; the table's D call, TRBD1, was not checked against the DNA. TRBV21-1 is classified as a pseudogene. This CDR3 contains 18 residues. The DNA for the CDR3 is TGTGCCAGCAGGGACAAAAGGCCCGGACAGCTCTCTGGAAACACCATATATTTT. Translated, it gives CASRDKRPGQLSGNTIYF.

This rearrangement joins TRBV29-1 to TRBJ2-5; D possibly corresponds to TRBD2 (6 bases). CDR1 is SQVTM and CDR2 is ANQGSEA in the germline V gene. V was shortened by 6 bases and J by 4 bases, with 9 bases between the two germline ends. CDR3 size: 11 residues. CDR3 coding DNA: TGCAGCGTAGTGGGGGGAGAGACCCAGTACTTC. As protein: CSVVGGETQYF.

The chain carries TRBV5-1 and TRBJ2-2, with 10 bases identical to TRBD2. Germline trimming cut 5 bases from V and 3 bases from J; bases unmatched to any gene: 4. The CDR3 runs 15 residues. Germline values: CDR1 SGHRS, CDR2 YFSETQ. In DNA, the CDR3 is TGCGCCAGCAGATCTAGCGGGGGTGACACCGGGGAGCTGTTTTTT. Translating gives CASRSSGGDTGELFF. The whole variable domain, filled in from reference TRBV5-1 and TRBJ2-2, reads KAGVTQTPRYLIKTRGQQVTLSCSPISGHRSVSWYQQTPGQGLQFLFEYFSETQRNKGNFPGRFSGRQFSNSRSEMNVSTLELGDSALYLCASRSSGGDTGELFFGEGSRLTVL.

The chain has TRBV9 and TRBJ1-5, with TRBD1 matching 8 bases. CDR1 is SGDLS, CDR2 YYNGEE, per germline. The CDR3 runs 14 residues. V trimming: 0 bases; J trimming: 6 bases; junction bases outside the gene matches: 2. The CDR3 spells CASSVDQGAQPQHF. In DNA form, the CDR3 reads TGTGCCAGCAGCGTAGATCAGGGGGCTCAGCCCCAGCATTTT.

Comment on this clone: Other DNA sequences of this sample code for an identical CDR3. CDR3 amino acids: CASSLGLTGGMNTEAFF. The CDR3, as DNA: TGTGCCAGCAGCTTGGGTCTTACGGGGGGCATGAACACTGAAGCTTTCTTT. The V and J genes are TRBV5-4 and TRBJ1-1, with a weak D call TRBD1 (6 bases). In germline, CDR1 is SGHNT, CDR2 YYREEE (reference sequence). Trimming removed 0 bases at V and 0 bases at J, with 15 bases between. There are 17 residues in the CDR3.

The chain carries TRBV4-3 and TRBJ2-1; 10 nucleotides line up with TRBD1. V gave up 5 bases and J gave up 8 bases; unmatched junction bases: 9. The CDR3 consists of 15 residues. Germline V gene lookup returns CDR1 LGHNA and CDR2 YSLEER. The CDR3 loop reads CASSERDRGSHEQFF. CDR3 nucleotides: TGCGCCAGCAGCGAACGGGACAGGGGAAGTCATGAGCAGTTCTTC.